What follows is one TCR beta chain and its context. Germline lookup yields CDR1 LGHDT and CDR2 YNNKEL (reference sequence). The CDR3 has 14 amino acids. With 1 base removed from V and 6 bases from J, the gap between germline ends came to 12 bases. The data were obtained in a study of blood T cell repertoires in COVID-19. About the study: The United States, Italy and Spain supplied acute and convalescent COVID-19 samples. PBMCs, B-cell-depleted T cells, or T cells provided the cDNA or gDNA that made up the material.

Here immunoSEQ multiplex PCR was the method, and the copy in TCRdb shows in-frame clones only, minus some. The sample includes a few hundred thousand clones, 80% to 85% of them seen just once. The source of this sequence is a woman aged 60-75 years with acute or convalescent COVID-19. The V call is TRBV3-1 (or the pseudogene TRBV3-2), the J call TRBJ2-5; no definite D call. Input material: peripheral blood. CDR3: CASSQGGVIQTQYF. The CDR3 DNA sequence: TGTGCCAGCAGCCAAGGAGGAGTCATCCAGACCCAGTACTTC.